This TCR beta chain was captured in a study of blood T cells in healthy people across ages. The study's findings and limits: Across the age range, TCR beta diversity per million T cells fell in a roughly linear way. As naive T cell percentage varied, TCR beta diversity correlated strongly with it.

Samples each had at least 6 micrograms of total RNA extracted. This CDR3 contains 15 residues. The V and J ends lost 5 bases and 4 bases, in that order; junction bases with no gene match: 10. Germline lookup yields CDR1 MGHRA and CDR2 YSYEKL. Then a second PCR, running roughly 7 to 11 cycles, was carried out with a sample-barcoded 5' primer and a J-beta primer mix. TCRdb redid the calling of the 5' RACE reads with MiXCR, one entry per CDR3 protein. This table holds some 670,000 distinct CDR3 sequences, about 51% found once. Note on this clonotype: The target antigen is unknown. A clone one base away is much larger, so this may be a read error.

This receptor was obtained from a woman aged 80 or over in good health. Source material: blood. This chain uses TRBV4-1 with TRBJ1-2; 7 bases align to TRBD1. The CDR3 is CASSKPVQGRYGYTF. The CDR3 DNA reads TGCGCCAGCAGCAAACCGGTACAGGGGCGCTATGGCTACACCTTC.